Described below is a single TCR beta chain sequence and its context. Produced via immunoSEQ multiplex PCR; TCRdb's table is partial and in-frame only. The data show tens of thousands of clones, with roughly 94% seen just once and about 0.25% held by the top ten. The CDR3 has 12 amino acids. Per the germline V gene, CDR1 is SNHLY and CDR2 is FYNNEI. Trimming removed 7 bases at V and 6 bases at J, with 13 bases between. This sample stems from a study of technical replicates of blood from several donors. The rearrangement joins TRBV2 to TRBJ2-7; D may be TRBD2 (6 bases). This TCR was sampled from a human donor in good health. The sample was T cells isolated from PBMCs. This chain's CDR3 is CASTLWGVEQYF. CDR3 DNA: TGTGCCAGCACCCTTTGGGGGGTCGAGCAGTACTTC.